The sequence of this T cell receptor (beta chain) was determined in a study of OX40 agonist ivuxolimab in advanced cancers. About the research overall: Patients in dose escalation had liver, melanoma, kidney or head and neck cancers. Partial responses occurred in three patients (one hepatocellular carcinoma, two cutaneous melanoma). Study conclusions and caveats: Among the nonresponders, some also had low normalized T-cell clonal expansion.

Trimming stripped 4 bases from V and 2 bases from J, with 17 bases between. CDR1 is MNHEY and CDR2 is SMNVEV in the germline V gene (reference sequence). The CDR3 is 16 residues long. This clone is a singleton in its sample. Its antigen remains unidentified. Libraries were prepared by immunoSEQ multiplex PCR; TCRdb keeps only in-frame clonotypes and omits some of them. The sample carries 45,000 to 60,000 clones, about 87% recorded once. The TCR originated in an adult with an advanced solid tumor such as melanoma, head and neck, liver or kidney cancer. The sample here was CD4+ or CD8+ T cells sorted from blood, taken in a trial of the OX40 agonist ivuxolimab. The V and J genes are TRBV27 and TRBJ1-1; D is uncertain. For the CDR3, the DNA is TGTGCCAGCAGTTCTCCGGCCAGCAGATCAAACACTGAAGCTTTCTTT. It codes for CASSSPASRSNTEAFF.